This T cell receptor beta chain was sequenced during a study of tumor-infiltrating lymphocytes in localized non-small cell lung cancer. Looking at the study overall: Patients included smokers and never-smokers with various histologies, some sampled after neoadjuvant chemotherapy. Findings of the study overall: IM1 and IM2 tumors showed no difference in T-cell fraction. Tumor T-cell fraction was not associated with recurrence-free survival. Not all patients were TCR sequenced, owing to tissue quantity.

Concerning this clone: Its matching antigen is unknown.

Using immunoSEQ multiplex PCR, the repertoire was profiled, and TCRdb retains in-frame clones only, with some absent. The sample lists around 16,000 clones; over 35% were seen once. The V gene's germline CDR1 is SGHTA and CDR2 FQGNSA. The CDR3 spans 15 residues. V lost 1 base, J lost 4 bases, and 13 bases lay in between. The sequence derives from a human donor with non-small cell lung cancer. V and J are TRBV7-2 and TRBJ1-2; D possibly corresponds to TRBD1 (6 bases). The material sequenced was lung tumor tissue. CDR3 bases: TGTGCCAGCAGCTTAGGGGGGGCTCAGATCTATGGCTACACCTTC. Its translation: CASSLGGAQIYGYTF.